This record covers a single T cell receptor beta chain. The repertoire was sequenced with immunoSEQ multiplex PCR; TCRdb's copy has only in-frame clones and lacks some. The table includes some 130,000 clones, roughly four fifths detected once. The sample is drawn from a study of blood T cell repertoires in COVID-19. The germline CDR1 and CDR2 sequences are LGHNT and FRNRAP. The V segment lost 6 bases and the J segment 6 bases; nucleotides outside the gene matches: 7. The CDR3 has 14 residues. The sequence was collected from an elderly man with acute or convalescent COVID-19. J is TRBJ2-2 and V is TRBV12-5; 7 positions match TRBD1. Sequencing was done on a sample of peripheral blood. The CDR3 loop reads CASGRDRVPGELFF. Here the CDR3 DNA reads TGTGCTAGTGGCCGCGACAGGGTCCCCGGGGAGCTGTTTTTT.